The next 13 T cell receptor beta chains were all read from a single sample in a study of blood T cell repertoires in COVID-19. TCRdb keeps only in-frame clones here, not all; method: immunoSEQ multiplex PCR. The table has around 260,000 clones, around 87% seen once; the top ten hold under 2.5%. Material: peripheral blood. All receptors derive from a woman aged 45 to 65 with acute or convalescent COVID-19.

This chain uses TRBV24-1 with TRBJ2-5; TRBD2 agrees at 12 bases. The CDR3 runs to 14 residues. From germline, CDR1 is KGHDR and CDR2 SFDVKD. The J segment lost 4 bases and the V segment lost 6 bases, leaving 2 bases of the junction unmatched. The CDR3 DNA follows: TGTGCCACCAGTACGGGACTAGCGGGAGAGACCCAGTACTTC. Protein: CATSTGLAGETQYF.

CDR3 in amino acids: CASMIGWAEINEQFF. The CDR3, as DNA: TGTGCCAGCATGATTGGTTGGGCAGAGATAAATGAGCAGTTCTTC. The genes are TRBV2 and TRBJ2-1; no clear D. With 7 bases removed from V and 7 bases from J, the gap between germline ends came to 20 bases. CDR1 and CDR2 (germline): SNHLY, FYNNEI. This CDR3 spans 15 amino acids. The variable domain in full, with the rest retrieved from reference TRBV2 and TRBJ2-1, is EPEVTQTPSHQVTQMGQEVILRCVPISNHLYFYWYRQILGQKVEFLVSFYNNEISEKSEIFDDQFSVERPDGSNFTLKIRSTKLEDSAMYFCASMIGWAEINEQFFGPGTRLTVL.

The chain couples TRBV5-1 to TRBJ2-7; the match to TRBD1 covers 10 bases. Germline trimming cut 3 bases from V and 4 bases from J; bases unmatched to any gene: 4. The CDR3 has 14 residues. Germline V gene lookup returns CDR1 SGHRS and CDR2 YFSETQ. DNA of the CDR3: TGCGCCAGCAGCTATCGGACAGGGGGATACGAGCAGTACTTC. Translation: CASSYRTGGYEQYF.

J is TRBJ1-5 and V is TRBV28; unclear D gene. Trimming removed 8 bases from V and 3 bases from J, with 14 bases in between. CDR1 is MDHEN and CDR2 is SYDVKM in the germline V gene. CDR3 length: 14 amino acids. DNA of the CDR3: TGTGCCAGCGAGACATCAGTCTACAATCAGCCCCAGCATTTT. Its protein is CASETSVYNQPQHF.

The J gene is TRBJ1-6, the V gene TRBV18; maybe TRBD1 (6 bases). Germline V CDR1 and CDR2: KGHSH, LQKENI. The CDR3 length is 16 residues. With 0 bases removed from V and 4 bases from J, the gap between germline ends came to 10 bases. The CDR3 spells CASSPPDSQYNSPLHF. DNA of the CDR3: TGTGCCAGCTCACCACCGGACAGCCAGTATAATTCACCCCTCCACTTT.

A single count supports this clone. This rearrangement joins TRBV9 to TRBJ2-3, with D uncertain. CDR1 is SGDLS and CDR2 is YYNGEE in the germline V gene. The germline V and J ends were trimmed by 0 bases and 2 bases, with 10 bases remaining between them. The length of the CDR3 is 15 residues. CDR3 in DNA: TGTGCCAGCAGCGTAGGAGCGATTCACACAGATACGCAGTATTTT. It encodes CASSVGAIHTDTQYF.

V gene TRBV27 combines with J gene TRBJ1-5; perhaps TRBD1 as D (6 bases). Trimming took 6 bases from V and 4 from J, leaving 16 bases between them. CDR1 MNHEY and CDR2 SMNVEV come from the germline V gene (reference sequence). This CDR3 contains 15 residues. The CDR3 sequence: CASRSQGTVNQPQHF. The CDR3, as DNA: TGTGCCAGCAGGTCACAGGGTACGGTGAATCAGCCCCAGCATTTT.

The V gene is TRBV18, the J gene TRBJ2-3; TRBD1 agrees at 8 bases. Germline V gives CDR1 KGHSH, CDR2 LQKENI. There are 16 residues in the CDR3. After removal of 6 bases from V and 2 bases from J, the junction contained 10 bases not matched to a gene. The CDR3 DNA is TGTGCCAGCTCTCTCGGACAGGGCATGAACACAGATACGCAGTATTTT. Protein product: CASSLGQGMNTDTQYF.

V gene TRBV29-1 combines with J gene TRBJ2-7, with TRBD2 matching over 11 bases. The CDR3 length is 12 residues. With V trimmed by 4 bases and J by 4 bases, 0 bases remained unmatched. Germline V lookup: CDR1 SQVTM, CDR2 ANQGSEA. This chain's CDR3 is CSVGLAGYEQYF. In nucleotides, the CDR3 is TGCAGCGTTGGACTAGCGGGGTACGAGCAGTACTTC.

V gene TRBV6-5 combines with J gene TRBJ1-6; 8 nucleotides align to TRBD1. Germline lookup yields CDR1 MNHEY and CDR2 SVGAGI. The ends lost 6 bases at V and 5 bases at J; junction bases unmatched: 0. There are 13 residues in the CDR3. The CDR3: CASRGQDNSPLHF. CDR3 in DNA: TGTGCCAGCAGGGGACAGGATAATTCACCCCTCCACTTT.

This chain joins TRBV5-6 and TRBJ2-1; tentatively, D is TRBD1 (5 bases). The CDR3 covers 14 residues. Germline V lookup: CDR1 SGHDT, CDR2 YYEEEE. Trimming cost V 2 bases and J 10 bases, with 16 bases left between them. CDR3 protein: CASSLAGPLGEQFF. In nucleotides, the CDR3 is TGTGCCAGCAGCTTAGCAGGGCCACTTGGGGAGCAGTTCTTC.

The rearrangement links TRBV5-1 to TRBJ2-7; D is possibly TRBD1 (7 bases). The CDR3 length is 18 residues. The V end lost 0 bases, the J end lost 4 bases, and 23 bases lay between the germline ends. Germline-derived CDR1 and CDR2 are SGHRS and YFSETQ. Written as DNA, the CDR3 is TGCGCCAGCAGCTTGGCGGCAGGGGGTCCGGGACTCCATTACGAGCAGTACTTC. Translated, it gives CASSLAAGGPGLHYEQYF.

This clone was recorded a few times. The chain joins TRBV7-2 to TRBJ2-7; 7 bases match TRBD2. The germline V gene has CDR1 SGHTA and CDR2 FQGNSA. This CDR3 has 16 amino acids. V dropped 3 bases and J dropped 3; count of bases not matched to a gene: 11. The CDR3 DNA sequence: TGTGCCAGCAGCTTCGCCGGGGGGACCGTACTCTACGAGCAGTACTTC. It is translated as CASSFAGGTVLYEQYF.